The T cell receptor (beta chain) described here comes from a study of shared clonotypes between healthy human individuals. The assay was immunoSEQ multiplex PCR, and TCRdb's table has in-frame clones only and misses some. The repertoire includes 450,000 or so clones, around 77% of them detected once, and 12% sits in the top ten. Every donor, a Caucasian adult, lived in Nashville, Tennessee. CDR3 size: 16 residues. J gave up 1 base and V 5 bases, and 8 bases lay outside the gene matches. Germline lookup yields CDR1 LNHDA and CDR2 SQIVND (reference sequence). The sequence was collected from a middle-aged woman in good health. Some clones in this sample may be carry-over from other donors' samples. The chain carries TRBV19 and TRBJ1-1; 9 bases agree with TRBD1. The source material was PBMCs. Here the CDR3 reads CASSGYTGQGNTEAFF. The CDR3 DNA reads TGTGCCAGTAGTGGCTACACGGGACAGGGGAACACTGAAGCTTTCTTT.